This is a list of T cell receptor beta chains from one sample in a study of shared clonotypes between healthy human individuals. Some clones are missing from TCRdb's copy, which holds only in-frame ones; the method was immunoSEQ multiplex PCR. The sample holds 950,000 to 1,100,000 clones; 75% to 85% are singletons and the top ten take 0.5% to 0.65%. Sequencing input: memory CD4+ T cells from PBMCs. Source of these receptors: a man between 18 and 35 years old in good health. Some clones in this sample may be carry-over from other donors' samples. Each CDR3 is given with its conserved first and last residue. The D gene is left open where the match is weak. Rows may omit the clone size; those that give it use once, few, many or a size class.

j_call d_call clone_size v_call cdr3_nt cdr3_aa
TRBJ1-2 NA NA TRBV7-9 TGTGCCAGCAGCCCATGGGCACGGGACGATGGCTACACCTTC CASSPWARDDGYTF
TRBJ1-2 NA NA TRBV6-1 TGTGCCAGCTTTCCGGGGGGATCGAACTATGGCTACACCTTC CASFPGGSNYGYTF
TRBJ2-3 TRBD2 NA TRBV11-2 TGTGCCAGCAGCCCGGCGGGGACTAGCGGGAATCCGTATTTT CASSPAGTSGNPYF
TRBJ2-3 TRBD1 NA TRBV29-1 TGCAGCGCCGACAGGGGCGGCACAGATACGCAGTATTTT CSADRGGTDTQYF
TRBJ1-2 TRBD1 once TRBV6-1 TGTGCCAGCAGTAGCGGAGGACAGGGAGGAGGCTACACCTTC CASSSGGQGGGYTF
TRBJ2-5 NA NA TRBV7-2 TGTGCCAGCAGCCTGGGACCGCCAGGGGAGACCCAGTACTTC CASSLGPPGETQYF
TRBJ1-1 NA NA TRBV7-9 TGTGCCAGCAGCCACCGCCCCAAGAACACTGAAGCTTTCTTT CASSHRPKNTEAFF
TRBJ2-7 NA NA TRBV29-1 TGCAGCGTTGAGTACCCAGTGGGAACCTACGAGCAGTACTTC CSVEYPVGTYEQYF
TRBJ2-7 TRBD2 NA TRBV4-1 TGCGCCAGCAGCCAGGGACTAGCGGCGGAGGCGGACGAGCAGTACTTC CASSQGLAAEADEQYF
TRBJ2-7 NA NA TRBV9 TGTGCCAGCAGCTCCCAGGCCCGGGGTGGAAACGAGCAGTACTTC CASSSQARGGNEQYF
TRBJ2-1 NA once TRBV5-5 TGTGCCAGCATCCGGAGTAGCGGTCTTGTCTCCTACAATGAGCAGTTCTTC CASIRSSGLVSYNEQFF
TRBJ2-2 NA NA TRBV18 TGTGCCAGCTCACCACCTGGGAGCGCGTGGGCCGGGGAGCTGTTTTTT CASSPPGSAWAGELFF
TRBJ2-1 NA NA TRBV28 TGTGCCAGCAGTCCCCCGGGACTGTACAATGAGCAGTTCTTC CASSPPGLYNEQFF
TRBJ1-6 NA NA TRBV28 TGTGCCAGGCAGCCACAGGGCTCCTATAATTCACCCCTCCACTTT CARQPQGSYNSPLHF
TRBJ2-7 NA NA TRBV5-4 TGTGCCAGCAGCCCCGGTGGGAGTTCTTCAGCCTACGAGCAGTACTTC CASSPGGSSSAYEQYF
TRBJ2-7 TRBD2 NA TRBV18 TGTGCCAGCTCACCACCAACTAGCGCCTACGAGCAGTACTTC CASSPPTSAYEQYF
TRBJ2-1 TRBD2 NA TRBV28 TGTGCCAGCACCATACCGGGACTAGCGGGAGTCGAAGGTGAAAATGAGCAGTTCTTC CASTIPGLAGVEGENEQFF
TRBJ2-3 NA NA TRBV9 TGTGCCAGCAGCGGCGCCCTAACGGCAGATACGCAGTATTTT CASSGALTADTQYF
TRBJ1-5 NA few TRBV14 TGTGCCAGCAGCCAGACGCAGGGCGCCCTTGATCAGCCCCAGCATTTT CASSQTQGALDQPQHF
TRBJ2-1 TRBD2 NA TRBV27 TGTGCCAGCAGTTTGTGGCGGGGGTCCTCCTACAATGAGCAGTTCTTC CASSLWRGSSYNEQFF
TRBJ2-1 NA once TRBV5-1 TGCGCCAGCAGCTTGGAGGTGGGCGATCACAATGAGCAGTTCTTC CASSLEVGDHNEQFF
TRBJ2-6 NA NA TRBV6-5 TGTGCCACAACAGAAGTGAGCTCTGGGGCCAACGTCCTGACTTTC CATTEVSSGANVLTF
TRBJ2-7 TRBD1 NA TRBV6-5 TGTGCCAGCAGCGCTCCGGGACAGGGGCTACTCGAGCAGTACTTC CASSAPGQGLLEQYF
TRBJ1-4 NA NA TRBV29-1 TGCAGCGTTGTTTCAGGGAATGAAAAACTGTTTTTT CSVVSGNEKLFF
TRBJ2-7 TRBD2 many TRBV2 TGTGCCAGCAGGAGCACTAGCGGGGGGTACGAGCAGTACTTC CASRSTSGGYEQYF
TRBJ1-1 NA NA TRBV5-1 TGCGCCAGCAGCTTCGCCCCCCCGGGGGTTAATGAAGCTTTCTTT CASSFAPPGVNEAFF
TRBJ2-1 NA NA TRBV11-1 TGTGCCAGCAGCTTAGTCGTTCAGAGCTACAATGAGCAGTTCTTC CASSLVVQSYNEQFF
TRBJ2-2 TRBD1 NA TRBV6-4 TGTGCCAGCAGTGCCGACAGGGCCACCGGGGAGCTGTTTTTT CASSADRATGELFF
TRBJ2-7 NA NA TRBV28 TGTGCCAGCAGTTTCGGAGGTACGTTCTACGAGCAGTACTTC CASSFGGTFYEQYF
TRBJ2-7 TRBD2 few TRBV7-2 TGTGCCAGCAGCCAGCGGGGAGCGGGGTACGAGCAGTACTTC CASSQRGAGYEQYF
TRBJ2-1 NA NA TRBV2 TGTGCCAGCAGCCTAGAGTCAGCCTTATCTGGGAATGAGCAGTTCTTC CASSLESALSGNEQFF